One and the same sample provided the 23 T cell receptor beta chains below, sequenced in a study of T cell responses to AZD1222 COVID-19 vaccine. The table came from immunoSEQ multiplex PCR; TCRdb's copy has only in-frame clones and leaves some out. The sample lists tens of thousands of clones; 87% were seen once. The sample consisted of peripheral blood, taken 28 days after the second AZD1222 dose. The receptors originated from an adult who received the AZD1222 COVID-19 vaccine.

This clone was counted a single time. The V and J genes are TRBV24-1 and TRBJ2-6, with TRBD1 as a possible D gene (5 bases). Between the trimmed V and J ends, which lost 4 bases and 2 bases, there was a span of 8 bases. This CDR3 is 15 amino acids long. Germline V gene sequence: CDR1 KGHDR, CDR2 SFDVKD. DNA for the CDR3: TGTGCCACCAGTGACCCAGGGACTGGGGCCAACGTCCTGACTTTC. This sequence encodes CATSDPGTGANVLTF.

The chain combines TRBV4-2 with TRBJ2-5; TRBD2 matches 9 bases. The germline gives CDR1 LGHNA, CDR2 YNFKEQ. The CDR3 is 15 amino acids. The V gene end was trimmed by 6 bases and the J gene end by 5 bases; junction bases not matched to a gene: 10. The CDR3 DNA reads TGTGCCAGCAGGCGGGGTAGCGGGAGTCATGAGACCCAGTACTTC. Its translation: CASRRGSGSHETQYF.

The CDR3 protein is CASSRVAKETQYF. For the CDR3, the DNA is TGTGCCAGCAGCCGTGTCGCGAAAGAGACCCAGTACTTC. This chain connects TRBV5-6 to TRBJ2-5; D gene ambiguous. V was trimmed by 4 bases and J by 3 bases, leaving 10 bases between them. This CDR3 is built from 13 residues. CDR1 and CDR2 (germline): SGHDT, YYEEEE.

The J gene is TRBJ2-3, the V gene TRBV2; D unclear. This CDR3 is 15 amino acids long. V lost 4 bases, J lost 1 base, and 12 bases lay in between. CDR1 and CDR2 from the germline V gene are SNHLY and FYNNEI. CDR3 DNA: TGTGCCAGCAGTGCCGTGGAGCTTCGCACAGATACGCAGTATTTT. This gives the protein CASSAVELRTDTQYF.

The chain joins TRBV6-5 to TRBJ1-2; TRBD1 matches at 10 bases. Unmatched junction bases numbered 8, after V lost 5 bases and J lost 8 bases. The length of the CDR3 is 14 residues. The germline V gene has CDR1 MNHEY and CDR2 SVGAGI. The CDR3 DNA sequence: TGTGCCAGCAGTCCGACAGGGGGCCTTCGAGGCTACACCTTC. It yields the protein CASSPTGGLRGYTF.

The chain is built from TRBV18 and TRBJ2-2; perhaps TRBD2 as D (6 bases). V lost 1 base, J lost 1 base, and 10 bases lay in between. Germline loops: CDR1 KGHSH, CDR2 LQKENI. This CDR3 has 16 residues. CDR3 nucleotide sequence: TGTGCCAGCTCACCACGGGGGGAAGTGAACACCGGGGAGCTGTTTTTT. It encodes CASSPRGEVNTGELFF.

The chain is built from TRBV6-6 and TRBJ2-7; no reliable D call. V was trimmed by 6 bases and J by 4 bases, leaving 10 bases between them. This CDR3 contains 12 residues. The germline CDR1 and CDR2 sequences are MNHNY and SVGAGI (reference sequence). In DNA form, the CDR3 reads TGTGCCAGCAGCCCCCCAGAGTACGAGCAGTACTTC. It is translated as CASSPPEYEQYF.

The gene calls are TRBV11-2 and TRBJ2-7; TRBD1 is a possible D gene (5 bases). Germline V lookup: CDR1 SGHAT, CDR2 FQNNGV. Trimming shortened V by 0 bases and J by 2 bases, and 8 bases separated the two germline ends. The CDR3 spans 14 residues. CDR3 nucleotide sequence: TGTGCCAGCAGCTTAGAAAGGGGTCCCTACGAGCAGTACTTC. This gives the protein CASSLERGPYEQYF.

The V and J genes are TRBV19 and TRBJ1-6; 8 bases fit TRBD1. There are 14 residues in the CDR3. CDR1 is LNHDA and CDR2 is SQIVND in the germline V gene (reference sequence). The V gene end was trimmed by 5 bases and the J gene end by 6 bases; junction bases not matched to a gene: 3. The CDR3 nucleotides are TGTGCCAGTAGTCCCCAGGGGGCTAATTCACCCCTCCACTTT. Translation: CASSPQGANSPLHF.

The chain carries TRBV9 and TRBJ1-1; D remains unclear. This CDR3 comprises 13 residues. V was trimmed by 3 bases and J by 3 bases, leaving 9 bases between them. Germline CDR1 SGDLS, CDR2 YYNGEE. CDR3 loop: CASSAWADTEAFF. The CDR3 DNA reads as TGTGCCAGCAGCGCGTGGGCGGACACTGAAGCTTTCTTT.

The chain employs TRBV20-1 and TRBJ1-2; no reliable D call. V was shortened by 2 bases and J by 1 base, with 2 bases between the two germline ends. Germline lookup yields CDR1 DFQATT and CDR2 SNEGSKA (reference sequence). The CDR3 runs to 11 residues. In DNA, the CDR3 is TGCAGTGCTAGAAGTAACTATGGCTACACCTTC. Protein: CSARSNYGYTF.

The chain has TRBV5-1 and TRBJ2-1, with TRBD2 matching 10 bases. Germline CDR1 is SGHRS and CDR2 is YFSETQ. This CDR3 region has 15 residues. V was clipped by 3 bases and J by 6 bases; unmatched bases: 6. CDR3 nucleotide sequence: TGCGCCAGCAGCTCTATAGCGGGAGGATCCAATGAGCAGTTCTTC. Translation: CASSSIAGGSNEQFF.

The rearrangement links TRBV3-1 (or the pseudogene TRBV3-2) to TRBJ2-7; D call uncertain. The CDR3 runs to 12 residues. V gave up 1 base and J gave up 3 bases, with 4 bases separating them. Germline assignment: CDR1 LGHDT and CDR2 YNNKEL (reference sequence). CDR3 coding DNA: TGTGCCAGCAGCCAAGTGGGCTACGAGCAGTACTTC. Amino acids: CASSQVGYEQYF.

This chain links TRBV19 with TRBJ1-1, with TRBD1 matching 7 bases. The CDR3 has 11 residues. The ends lost 4 bases at V and 8 bases at J; junction bases unmatched: 1. Germline V gene lookup returns CDR1 LNHDA and CDR2 SQIVND (reference sequence). The CDR3, as DNA: TGTGCCAGTAGTACGGGACAGGAAGCTTTCTTT. Translating gives CASSTGQEAFF.

The DNA for the CDR3 is TGTGCCAGCAGCTCCGACTCCAGCTCTGGAAACACCATATATTTT. It yields the protein CASSSDSSSGNTIYF. The J gene is TRBJ1-3, the V gene TRBV7-2; no reliable D call. Trimming removed 4 bases at V and 0 bases at J, with 10 bases between. CDR1 is SGHTA and CDR2 is FQGNSA in the germline V gene. The CDR3 contains 15 residues.

This clone has only one observation. The genes are TRBV7-8 and TRBJ2-1; 12 nucleotides agree with TRBD2. V was clipped by 8 bases and J by 9 bases; unmatched bases: 8. Germline V gene data show CDR1 as SGHVS and CDR2 as FQNEAQ. The CDR3 totals 14 residues. The CDR3 DNA reads TGTGCCAGCCTGACTAGCGGGAGAGCGAGTGAGCAGTTCTTC. As protein: CASLTSGRASEQFF.

This chain joins TRBV19 and TRBJ2-1; tentative D call: TRBD1 (5 bases). Germline-derived CDR1 and CDR2 are LNHDA and SQIVND (reference sequence). This CDR3 region has 11 residues. The V end was cut by 5 bases, the J end by 10 bases, with 9 bases between. The CDR3 is CASSQGGEQFF. In DNA, the CDR3 is TGTGCCAGTAGTCAGGGCGGCGAGCAGTTCTTC. Full variable domain (missing parts from reference TRBV19 and TRBJ2-1): DGGITQSPKYLFRKEGQNVTLSCEQNLNHDAMYWYRQDPGQGLRLIYYSQIVNDFQKGDIAEGYSVSREKKESFPLTVTSAQKNPTAFYLCASSQGGEQFFGPGTRLTVL.

The J gene is TRBJ2-7, the V gene TRBV7-8, with 7 bases fitting TRBD2. After removal of 3 bases from V and 3 bases from J, the junction contained 5 bases not matched to a gene. Germline V CDR1 and CDR2: SGHVS, FQNEAQ. The CDR3 is 14 amino acids. CDR3: CASSLAGVNYEQYF. CDR3 DNA: TGTGCCAGCAGCTTGGCGGGAGTGAACTACGAGCAGTACTTC.

This chain connects TRBV14 to TRBJ2-2; D not resolved. Germline CDR1 is SGHDN and CDR2 is FVKESK. This CDR3 is 14 amino acids long. With 1 base removed from V and 7 bases from J, the gap between germline ends came to 10 bases. CDR3 loop: CASSQGRRYGELFF. In DNA form, the CDR3 reads TGTGCCAGCAGCCAAGGGCGACGCTACGGGGAGCTGTTTTTT.

The chain couples TRBV12-3 or TRBV12-4 to TRBJ2-7; D is possibly TRBD1 (5 bases). V shed 4 bases and J shed 2 bases, with 9 bases lying between them. The CDR3 is 13 residues long. CDR3 DNA: TGTGCCAGCAGTTACAGGTCTGCCTACGAGCAGTACTTC. Amino acid sequence: CASSYRSAYEQYF.

The gene calls are TRBV6-5 and TRBJ1-2, with D perhaps matching TRBD1 (5 bases). The CDR3 has 13 amino acids. Germline assignment: CDR1 MNHEY and CDR2 SVGAGI. V shed 11 bases and J shed 8 bases, with 21 bases lying between them. The chain's CDR3 is CAVLPGPWGGYTF. CDR3 sequence (DNA): TGTGCCGTCCTCCCCGGGCCCTGGGGGGGCTACACCTTC.

The V and J genes are TRBV19 and TRBJ1-5, with 8 bases lining up with TRBD1. Germline V gene lookup returns CDR1 LNHDA and CDR2 SQIVND (reference sequence). The V and J ends lost 6 bases and 4 bases, in that order; junction bases with no gene match: 5. The CDR3 spans 14 residues. CDR3 amino acids: CASSLGTGNQPQHF. The CDR3 nucleotides are TGTGCCAGTAGCCTGGGGACAGGTAATCAGCCCCAGCATTTT.

The CDR3 protein is CASSSYFTDTQYF. The CDR3 DNA reads TGTGCCAGCAGCTCGTACTTCACAGATACGCAGTATTTT. This chain links TRBV11-2 with TRBJ2-3, with no clear D. V lost 4 bases, J lost 2 bases, and 7 bases lay in between. CDR3 length: 13 amino acids. Germline V gives CDR1 SGHAT, CDR2 FQNNGV.